Presented here are 21 T cell receptor beta chains from one specimen sequenced in a study of blood T cell repertoires in COVID-19. Assay: immunoSEQ multiplex PCR; the TCRdb copy retains only in-frame clones and omits some. The sample has roughly 400,000 clones, more than 70% seen once. Specimen: PBMCs or T cells enriched from blood (not recorded which). Receptor source: a woman between 18 and 30 years old who had been exposed to COVID-19.

V usage is TRBV28 and J usage is TRBJ1-2; TRBD1 matches 7 bases. The germline gives CDR1 MDHEN, CDR2 SYDVKM. Losses at the gene ends were 5 bases for V and 5 bases for J; bases not matched to a gene: 5. The CDR3 extends over 13 amino acids. The CDR3 loop is CASSGTDSYGYTF. The CDR3 bases are TGTGCCAGCAGTGGGACAGACTCATATGGCTACACCTTC.

The chain employs TRBV5-4 and TRBJ2-2; TRBD2 matches 9 bases. V shed 9 bases and J 5 bases; nucleotides not matched to a gene: 11. CDR1 and CDR2 from the germline V gene are SGHNT and YYREEE (reference sequence). The length of the CDR3 is 15 residues. The CDR3, as DNA: TGTGCCACCATGGAGCGGGGGGATTTTACCGGGGAGCTGTTTTTT. This codes for CATMERGDFTGELFF.

V and J are TRBV3-1 (or the pseudogene TRBV3-2) and TRBJ1-3, with D unclear. Germline-derived CDR1 and CDR2 are LGHDT and YNNKEL (reference sequence). The CDR3 totals 12 residues. Trimming pared 1 base from V and 15 bases from J, leaving 13 bases between. CDR3 in DNA: TGTGCCAGCAGCCAAGTCCTCGGAGATCAATATTTT. This sequence encodes CASSQVLGDQYF.

The chain couples TRBV7-9 to TRBJ2-1, with a possible D match to TRBD1 (6 bases). This CDR3 is built from 16 residues. Germline CDR1 SEHNR, CDR2 FQNEAQ (reference sequence). V lost 3 bases and J lost 5, with 17 bases in between. The CDR3 nucleotides read TGTGCCAGCAGCTTCCTAAGACAGGTCTCGGACAATGAGCAGTTCTTC. The encoded protein is CASSFLRQVSDNEQFF.

The chain recombines TRBV18 with TRBJ1-3; 12 bases agree with TRBD1. Per germline, CDR1 KGHSH and CDR2 LQKENI. The CDR3 is 17 residues long. The V and J ends lost 6 bases and 4 bases, in that order; junction bases with no gene match: 10. CDR3 amino acids: CASSSGTGGSLGNTIYF. In DNA, the CDR3 is TGTGCCAGCTCGTCCGGGACAGGGGGCTCACTAGGAAACACCATATATTTT.

The chain combines TRBV2 with TRBJ1-1; D is unresolved. The CDR3 length is 15 residues. Germline CDR1 reads SNHLY; CDR2 reads FYNNEI. V gave up 5 bases and J gave up 1 base, with 14 bases separating them. CDR3 coding DNA: TGTGCCAGCAGTCAAGTCAGATCCCGGAACACTGAAGCTTTCTTT. Its translation is CASSQVRSRNTEAFF.

This chain uses TRBV6-5 with TRBJ1-6; a possible D gene is TRBD1 (6 bases). The V gene's germline CDR1 is MNHEY and CDR2 SVGAGI. The CDR3 is 13 amino acids. The germline V and J ends were trimmed by 6 bases and 4 bases, with 7 bases remaining between them. The CDR3, as DNA: TGTGCCAGCAGGACAGGTTATAATTCACCCCTCCACTTT. Encoded protein: CASRTGYNSPLHF.

This clone was detected only once. The V and J genes are TRBV7-9 and TRBJ1-3; 10 bases match TRBD1. CDR3 length: 16 amino acids. J lost 2 bases, V lost 5 bases, and 6 bases had no gene match. Germline V lookup: CDR1 SEHNR, CDR2 FQNEAQ (reference sequence). CDR3 nucleotide sequence: TGTGCCAGCAGCGGAACCGGGACAGGGGCTGGAAACACCATATATTTT. This translates into CASSGTGTGAGNTIYF.

The chain has TRBV5-4 and TRBJ1-4; 9 bases map to TRBD1. CDR3 length: 15 amino acids. The germline gives CDR1 SGHNT, CDR2 YYREEE (reference sequence). V shed 3 bases, J shed 7 bases, and the junction held 7 bases outside the gene matches. For the CDR3, the DNA is TGTGCCAGCAGCTCGGACAGGGGAGGAAGTGAAAAACTGTTTTTT. As protein: CASSSDRGGSEKLFF.

V usage is TRBV2 and J usage is TRBJ2-1; 9 bases map to TRBD1. Germline CDR1 and CDR2: SNHLY and FYNNEI. The CDR3 totals 18 residues. Trimming at V came to 4 bases and at J to 7 bases, leaving 17 bases not matched to a gene. The CDR3 protein is CASSVERTRQGDLNEQFF. CDR3 DNA: TGTGCCAGCAGTGTGGAACGGACCAGACAGGGGGACTTAAATGAGCAGTTCTTC.

This chain joins TRBV6-5 and TRBJ1-6; no clear D gene. Germline V gives CDR1 MNHEY, CDR2 SVGAGI. The CDR3 is 15 amino acids. The germline V and J ends were trimmed by 6 bases and 5 bases, with 14 bases remaining between them. The CDR3 coding sequence is TGTGCCAGCAGCTTGACTCCTTTTCATAATTCACCCCTCCACTTT. This codes for CASSLTPFHNSPLHF.

The CDR3: CASSQHNRGEGYGYTF. CDR3 sequence (DNA): TGCGCCAGCAGCCAACACAACAGGGGGGAGGGCTATGGCTACACCTTC. V is TRBV4-3 and J is TRBJ1-2; 8 bases line up with TRBD1. This CDR3 is 16 amino acids long. Germline loops: CDR1 LGHNA, CDR2 YSLEER. V lost 2 bases, J lost 4 bases, and 9 bases stayed unmatched.

The rearrangement joins TRBV11-2 to TRBJ2-1, with 11 positions matching TRBD1. Unmatched junction bases numbered 14, after V lost 2 bases and J lost 8 bases. The CDR3 length is 18 residues. The V gene's germline CDR1 is SGHAT and CDR2 FQNNGV. CDR3 region: CASSLRVLGTGGVDEQFF. The CDR3, as DNA: TGTGCCAGCAGCTTAAGAGTTCTGGGGACAGGGGGAGTGGATGAGCAGTTCTTC.

This chain uses TRBV7-2 with TRBJ2-7, with 7 bases lining up with TRBD1. Germline V lookup: CDR1 SGHTA, CDR2 FQGNSA. The CDR3 is 15 residues long. J gave up 2 bases and V 5 bases, and 9 bases lay outside the gene matches. DNA for the CDR3: TGTGCCAGCAGCCTCGGGACAGCGACAACCTACGAGCAGTACTTC. Its protein is CASSLGTATTYEQYF.

This chain connects TRBV5-8 to TRBJ2-6, with TRBD1 matching over 10 bases. Trimming at V came to 3 bases and at J to 4 bases, leaving 7 bases not matched to a gene. CDR1 and CDR2 from the germline V gene are SGHTS and YDEGEE. The CDR3 totals 17 residues. CDR3 loop: CASSSTGGHQGANVLTF. The CDR3 DNA follows: TGTGCCAGCAGCTCGACAGGGGGCCATCAGGGGGCCAACGTCCTGACTTTC.

CDR3 loop: CASSTDSSYNSPLHF. The CDR3, as DNA: TGTGCCAGCTCAACTGATAGCTCCTATAATTCACCCCTCCACTTT. This chain links TRBV18 with TRBJ1-6; no definite D call. CDR3 length: 15 amino acids. V was cut by 5 bases and J by 0 bases, with 8 bases left in between. Germline CDR1 reads KGHSH; CDR2 reads LQKENI. Supplemented by reference TRBV18 and TRBJ1-6, the full variable domain reads NAGVMQNPRHLVRRRGQEARLRCSPMKGHSHVYWYRQLPEEGLKFMVYLQKENIIDESGMPKERFSAEFPKEGPSILRIQQVVRGDSAAYFCASSTDSSYNSPLHFGNGTRLTVT.

The J gene is TRBJ2-2, the V gene TRBV7-3; 7 positions agree with TRBD2. The CDR3 spans 16 residues. V dropped 4 bases and J dropped 2; count of bases not matched to a gene: 7. CDR1 SGHTA and CDR2 FQGTGA come from the germline V gene. The CDR3 DNA is TGTGCCAGCAGCTCCCGGGGGGAGATAAACACCGGGGAGCTGTTTTTT. It specifies CASSSRGEINTGELFF.

The chain recombines TRBV24-1 with TRBJ2-4, with D uncertain. Germline CDR1 is KGHDR and CDR2 is SFDVKD. The CDR3 runs to 16 residues. V lost 12 bases, J lost 1 base, and 21 bases lay in between. The CDR3 bases are TGTGCCTCATTTAAGCCCCGGCGGATTGCCAAAAACATTCAGTACTTC. This encodes CASFKPRRIAKNIQYF.

This clone was recorded once. V usage is TRBV6-6 and J usage is TRBJ1-1; D may be TRBD1 (5 bases). The CDR3 has 13 amino acids. Between the trimmed V and J ends, which lost 7 bases and 7 bases, there was a span of 16 bases. Germline CDR1 reads MNHNY; CDR2 reads SVGAGI (reference sequence). The CDR3 region has the DNA TGTGCCAGCATGGGGGGAGGAATGAGTGAAGCTTTCTTT. Translation: CASMGGGMSEAFF.

The genes are TRBV5-4 and TRBJ1-2; D gene unclear. CDR1 and CDR2 from the germline V gene are SGHNT and YYREEE (reference sequence). The V gene lost 2 bases and the J gene lost 6 bases, with 8 bases spanning the gap. This CDR3 comprises 12 residues. This CDR3 reads CASSFPEDGYTF. The CDR3 bases are TGTGCCAGCAGCTTCCCCGAGGATGGCTACACCTTC.

The chain has TRBV18 and TRBJ1-3; 7 bases are shared with TRBD1. CDR1 KGHSH and CDR2 LQKENI come from the germline V gene. V was clipped by 5 bases and J by 2 bases; unmatched bases: 9. The CDR3 has 16 residues. The CDR3 sequence: CASSIQGMLTGNTIYF. The DNA of the CDR3 is TGTGCCAGCTCAATACAGGGGATGTTAACTGGAAACACCATATATTTT.